The rows below give T cell receptor beta chains drawn from one sample of a study of Ad26.COV2.S vaccination and SARS-CoV-2 variants. The assay was immunoSEQ multiplex PCR, and TCRdb's table has in-frame clones only and misses some. The sample lists about 480,000 clones; roughly 89% were seen once. Sequenced material: peripheral blood, taken in a trial of Ad26.COV2.S vaccine versus placebo. The receptors were gathered from a person between 18 and 60 years old who received the Ad26.COV2.S COVID-19 vaccine or a placebo. CDR3s include the opening cysteine and the closing phenylalanine or tryptophan. D genes are given only for firm matches. Expanded clones get a size class; other rows say once, few or many, or leave the size out.

j_gene	abundance	v_gene	d_gene	CDR3aa	CDR3nt
TRBJ2-1	NA	TRBV6-5	TRBD1	CASSWAGQGAGEQFF	TGTGCCAGCAGTTGGGCGGGACAGGGGGCAGGTGAGCAGTTCTTC
TRBJ2-1	NA	TRBV11-3	TRBD2	CASSLGPGASGRNEQFF	TGTGCCAGCAGCTTAGGTCCCGGGGCTAGCGGGAGAAATGAGCAGTTCTTC
TRBJ2-5	NA	TRBV19	TRBD1	CASNPQTGGKTQYF	TGTGCCAGTAACCCCCAGACAGGGGGTAAGACCCAGTACTTC
TRBJ1-3	NA	TRBV7-8	TRBD1	CASSLGSTGGNTIYF	TGTGCCAGCAGCTTAGGATCGACAGGGGGAAACACCATATATTTT
TRBJ1-1	once	TRBV11-1	NA	CASSLVAWEGNTEAFF	TGTGCCAGCAGCTTAGTTGCCTGGGAGGGGAACACTGAAGCTTTCTTT
TRBJ2-3	NA	TRBV9	TRBD2	CASSETEPGLAGVADTQYF	TGTGCCAGCAGCGAGACGGAACCGGGACTAGCGGGAGTCGCAGATACGCAGTATTTT
TRBJ2-3	few	TRBV6-1	NA	CASSEAARRSEDTQYF	TGTGCCAGCAGTGAAGCCGCCAGACGGTCGGAAGATACGCAGTATTTT
TRBJ2-7	NA	TRBV18	TRBD1	CASSLDRDREQYF	TGTGCCAGCTCCCTCGACAGGGACCGGGAGCAGTACTTC
TRBJ2-3	NA	TRBV5-5	TRBD2	CASSSGRGGEGTDTQYF	TGTGCCAGCAGCTCTGGCCGGGGGGGAGAGGGCACAGATACGCAGTATTTT
TRBJ1-2	few	TRBV29-1	NA	CSVEESQRVNYGYTF	TGCAGCGTTGAAGAGTCCCAACGAGTTAACTATGGCTACACCTTC
TRBJ2-1	NA	TRBV9	TRBD2	CASSVGSGRTDNEQFF	TGTGCCAGCAGCGTAGGAAGCGGGAGGACTGACAATGAGCAGTTCTTC
TRBJ2-2	few	TRBV5-1	NA	CASSYPGELFF	TGCGCCAGCAGCTATCCCGGGGAGCTGTTTTTT
TRBJ2-5	NA	TRBV28	NA	CAAGGETQYF	TGTGCCGCCGGGGGAGAGACCCAGTACTTC
TRBJ1-2	few	TRBV19	NA	CASSYLYGYTF	TGTGCCAGTAGTTACCTATATGGCTACACCTTC
TRBJ2-7	NA	TRBV4-3	TRBD2	CASSQDVAGVTYEQYF	TGCGCCAGCAGCCAAGATGTAGCGGGAGTGACCTACGAGCAGTACTTC
TRBJ1-2	NA	TRBV6-2/TRBV6-3	TRBD1	CASSYATGGTYGYTF	TGTGCCAGCAGTTACGCGACAGGGGGTACCTATGGCTACACCTTC
TRBJ1-1	NA	TRBV6-1	NA	CASSEGARTGEAFF	TGTGCCAGCAGTGAGGGCGCGCGGACGGGCGAAGCTTTCTTT
TRBJ1-2	NA	TRBV24-1	NA	CATSDPRGTYTF	TGTGCCACCAGTGACCCCCGGGGTACCTACACCTTC
TRBJ2-1	NA	TRBV2	TRBD1	CASSARGSNNEQFF	TGTGCCAGCAGTGCCAGGGGGAGTAACAATGAGCAGTTCTTC
TRBJ2-7	NA	TRBV28	NA	CASSPPGGRYEQYF	TGTGCCAGCAGTCCGCCCGGGGGCCGGTACGAGCAGTACTTC
TRBJ2-1	NA	TRBV27	NA	CASTRAGLSGEQFF	TGTGCCAGCACCCGAGCCGGACTTAGCGGTGAGCAGTTCTTC
TRBJ2-3	NA	TRBV7-9	TRBD1	CASSFKTGVGTDTQYF	TGTGCCAGCAGCTTCAAAACAGGGGTGGGCACAGATACGCAGTATTTT